This T cell receptor beta chain was observed in a study of blood T cells in healthy people across ages. Together with a sample-barcoded 5' primer, a J-beta primer mix was included in a second PCR lasting about 6 to 11 cycles. Each cDNA molecule, via a template-switch adaptor with 12 random nucleotides, was tagged. Each CDR3 protein is one row after TCRdb ran MiXCR on the 5' RACE reads. The sample records around 1,000,000 distinct CDR3 sequences, around 27% being singletons. CDR3 size: 16 residues. The V gene lost 5 bases and the J gene lost 3 bases, with 18 bases spanning the gap. The data also belong to a second study, concerning T cells of mothers and their children. As reported in that work: Sample barcodes and 2-4 random nucleotides came from the second PCR's M1S primer.

Sequenced input: blood. The genes are TRBV12-3 or TRBV12-4 and TRBJ2-3; D perhaps matches TRBD1 (5 bases). The sequence was obtained from a girl aged 2 to 9 in good health. The CDR3 here is CASSPKGQSPTDTQYF. In DNA, the CDR3 is TGTGCCAGCAGTCCGAAAGGACAATCCCCAACAGATACGCAGTATTTT.